This TCR beta chain originates from a study of blood T cell repertoires in COVID-19. Study-wide background: Sample material is recorded as cDNA or gDNA derived from T cells, B-cell-depleted T cells, or PBMCs.

Losses at the gene ends were 5 bases for V and 6 bases for J; bases not matched to a gene: 2. Germline V gene lookup returns CDR1 SGHAT and CDR2 FQNNGV. The CDR3 loop spans 14 amino acids. In the original analysis: Estimation of nucleated cell counts was performed using reference gene primer amplification. Profiled with immunoSEQ multiplex PCR; TCRdb holds only in-frame clones, not every one. V, J and clone size reflect that table, while D and trimming were determined from the DNA. The repertoire holds approximately 500,000 clones, with approximately 85% as singletons. V gene TRBV11-2 combines with J gene TRBJ2-1, with 12 bases aligning to TRBD2. Sequenced: peripheral blood. This TCR came from a human donor in a cohort sampled during active COVID-19. DNA of the CDR3: TGTGCCAGCAGCGGACTAGCGGGAAGCAATGAGCAGTTCTTC. Translation gives CASSGLAGSNEQFF.